The 22 T cell receptor beta chains below all came from one sample that was sequenced in a study of cytomegalovirus exposure and HLA in healthy donors (dated by TCRdb to the late 2010s). Receptors were amplified or captured by the immunoSEQ multiplex PCR assay. A mixture of 60 forward primers for TCR Vbeta segments and 13 reverse primers for TCR Jbeta segments was used in the multiplex PCR. The table comes from immuneACCESS by way of TCRdb, which keeps in-frame sequences with V and J called. Part of the clones is missing from these tables; in studies checked, under half for an unresolved V gene and the rest for unknown reasons. The sample table holds over 95,000 clones, of which 77% were seen once. The ten largest clonotypes hold approximately 9.9% of the sample. The sequenced material came from PBMCs. Receptors were obtained from a man aged 40-49 years in good health and CMV-seropositive.

J is TRBJ1-3 and V is TRBV29-1; a possible D gene is TRBD1 (5 bases). The CDR3 has 13 residues. Trimming removed 4 bases at V and 5 bases at J, with 12 bases between. From germline, CDR1 is SQVTM and CDR2 ANQGSEA. The CDR3 coding sequence is TGCAGCGTTGTAGGGGATAACCGAAACACCATATATTTT. This encodes CSVVGDNRNTIYF.

A single count supports this clone. The chain joins TRBV5-4 to TRBJ1-6, with unresolved D. The CDR3 totals 14 residues. Germline CDR1 reads SGHNT; CDR2 reads YYREEE (reference sequence). Deletions cut 2 bases from V and 9 bases from J, with 12 bases between. CDR3: CASSFLGALSPLHF. CDR3 nucleotides: TGTGCCAGCAGCTTTCTGGGAGCCCTTTCACCCCTCCACTTT. The variable domain in full, completed from reference TRBV5-4 and TRBJ1-6, reads ETGVTQSPTHLIKTRGQQVTLRCSSQSGHNTVSWYQQALGQGPQFIFQYYREEENGRGNFPPRFSGLQFPNYSSELNVNALELDDSALYLCASSFLGALSPLHFGNGTRLTVT.

The chain recombines TRBV19 with TRBJ1-5; TRBD1 might be the D (6 bases). V shed 3 bases and J shed 4 bases, with 13 bases lying between them. This CDR3 comprises 15 residues. Germline V lookup: CDR1 LNHDA, CDR2 SQIVND (reference sequence). In DNA form, the CDR3 reads TGTGCCAGTAGTATTGCAACTACAGGGAATCAGCCCCAGCATTTT. This encodes CASSIATTGNQPQHF. Complete variable domain (other parts from reference TRBV19 and TRBJ1-5): DGGITQSPKYLFRKEGQNVTLSCEQNLNHDAMYWYRQDPGQGLRLIYYSQIVNDFQKGDIAEGYSVSREKKESFPLTVTSAQKNPTAFYLCASSIATTGNQPQHFGDGTRLSIL.

This clone was found once. This chain joins TRBV11-2 and TRBJ2-7, with D perhaps TRBD2 (6 bases). From germline, CDR1 is SGHAT and CDR2 FQNNGV. This CDR3 is built from 16 residues. V lost 2 bases and J lost 5, with 19 bases in between. CDR3 nucleotide sequence: TGTGCCAGCAGCTTATCATCGGCGGGGAAACAGAACGAGCAGTACTTC. It is translated as CASSLSSAGKQNEQYF.

This clone has only one observation. The chain carries TRBV1 and TRBJ2-7; TRBD1, the table's D call, lacks a check against the DNA. TRBV1 is reported as a pseudogene. CDR3 length: 20 amino acids. CDR3 loop: CTSSQDLVETDDLTFYEQYF. The DNA of the CDR3 is TGCACCAGCAGCCAAGATCTTGTCGAGACAGACGACCTTACATTCTACGAGCAGTACTTC.

Concerning this clone itself: An end of the junction differs from the germline gene, which may be a read error. The chain employs TRBV6-5 and TRBJ2-4; D may be TRBD2 (5 bases). The germline V gene has CDR1 MNHEY and CDR2 SVGAGI. The CDR3 runs 15 residues. The CDR3 coding sequence is TGTGCCAGCAGTTACTACGCCCTAGCCAAAAACAGTCAGTACTTC. As protein: CASSYYALAKNSQYF.

The count of this clone is one. The V call is TRBV4-1, the J call TRBJ2-1; 9 bases match TRBD2. The length of the CDR3 is 16 residues. In germline, CDR1 is MGHRA, CDR2 YSYEKL. J was trimmed by 8 bases and V by 2 bases; bases with no gene match: 10. The CDR3 DNA reads TGCGCCAGCAGCCAACTGGGACTAGCAGAGGGTGATGAGCAGTTCTTC. Translating it yields CASSQLGLAEGDEQFF.

The rearrangement links TRBV4-3 to TRBJ2-1; TRBD1 aligns across 10 bases. Looked up from germline, CDR1 is LGHNA and CDR2 is YSLEER. The CDR3 covers 18 residues. J was trimmed by 8 bases and V by 1 base; bases with no gene match: 14. In DNA form, the CDR3 reads TGCGCCAGCAGCCAAGCCGAAGAGGACAGGGGGGAGGTCTATGAGCAGTTCTTC. It encodes CASSQAEEDRGEVYEQFF.

The V call is TRBV23-1, the J call TRBJ2-5, with D possibly matching TRBD1 (5 bases). The DNA end favors TRBJ2-7, so the J call may be wrong. TRBV23-1 is classed as an ORF, of uncertain function. The CDR3 consists of 15 residues. CDR3 in amino acids: CASSQLSRAGYEQYF. The CDR3 region has the DNA TGCGCCAGCAGTCAATTGTCCAGGGCAGGGTACGAGCAGTACTTC.

The count of this clone is one. The genes are TRBV27 and TRBJ2-1, with TRBD2 as a possible D gene (5 bases). V lost 6 bases to trimming and J lost 5 bases, with 11 bases between them. Germline loops: CDR1 MNHEY, CDR2 SMNVEV (reference sequence). There are 13 residues in the CDR3. The CDR3 nucleotides are TGTGCCAGCAGACGGGGAACCCACAATGAGCAGTTCTTC. It specifies CASRRGTHNEQFF.

This clone was detected only once. The chain carries TRBV4-1 and TRBJ2-2; TRBD1 aligns across 7 bases. V was pared by 3 bases and J by 3 bases, with 7 bases of the junction left unmatched. Per germline, CDR1 MGHRA and CDR2 YSYEKL. The CDR3 length is 16 residues. The CDR3 bases are TGCGCCAGCAGCCAGGGTTTTAGGGGGCACACCGGGGAGCTGTTTTTT. This sequence encodes CASSQGFRGHTGELFF.

This clone was counted many times. The genes are TRBV19 and TRBJ2-6; D is ambiguous. The CDR3 runs to 16 residues. The germline V gene encodes CDR1 LNHDA and CDR2 SQIVND (reference sequence). With 4 bases removed from V and 1 base from J, the gap between germline ends came to 11 bases. CDR3: CASSTGDPSGANVLTF. The CDR3 nucleotides are TGTGCCAGTAGTACAGGCGACCCTTCTGGGGCCAACGTCCTGACTTTC.

This sequence joins TRBV2 and TRBJ2-2; D is possibly TRBD1 (5 bases). The CDR3 runs to 13 residues. Trimming took 10 bases from V and 6 from J, leaving 15 bases between them. Germline V gene data show CDR1 as SNHLY and CDR2 as FYNNEI. The chain's CDR3 is CAIHKGFPGELFF. As DNA, the CDR3 is TGTGCCATCCACAAGGGGTTCCCCGGGGAGCTGTTTTTT.

CDR3 nucleotide sequence: TGTGCCAGCAGGGGACAGGGTGCCAATCAGCCCCAGCATTTT. Its protein product is CASRGQGANQPQHF. The chain links TRBV28 to TRBJ1-5, with TRBD1 matching 9 bases. Germline V CDR1 and CDR2: MDHEN, SYDVKM. This CDR3 comprises 14 residues. Losses at the gene ends were 6 bases for V and 3 bases for J; bases not matched to a gene: 3.

This chain connects TRBV28 to TRBJ2-4, with 12 positions matching TRBD1. The junction had 6 bases not matched to a gene; V was cut back by 5 bases and J by 7 bases. Germline values: CDR1 MDHEN, CDR2 SYDVKM. The CDR3 consists of 15 residues. CDR3 sequence (DNA): TGTGCCAGCAGTATTCCCGGGACAGGGGGCAACATTCAGTACTTC. As protein: CASSIPGTGGNIQYF.

V usage is TRBV4-3 and J usage is TRBJ2-6, with D perhaps TRBD2 (5 bases). The CDR3 has 13 amino acids. Deletions cut 1 base from V and 10 bases from J, with 8 bases between. Germline assignment: CDR1 LGHNA and CDR2 YSLEER. This CDR3 reads CASSQGGNNVLTF. The CDR3 bases are TGCGCCAGCAGCCAAGGAGGGAATAACGTCCTGACTTTC.

This clone has more than one count but fewer than ten. This chain joins TRBV6-4 and TRBJ1-1, with 9 nucleotides matching TRBD1. V was clipped by 4 bases and J by 2 bases; unmatched bases: 5. CDR3 length: 15 amino acids. Looked up from germline, CDR1 is MRHNA and CDR2 is SNTAGT. CDR3 in DNA: TGTGCCAGCAGTGCCGCGACAGGGGGTAACACTGAAGCTTTCTTT. Protein: CASSAATGGNTEAFF.

The rearrangement links TRBV2 to TRBJ1-3; D unclear. Germline V CDR1 and CDR2: SNHLY, FYNNEI. CDR3 length: 12 residues. The V and J ends lost 6 bases and 9 bases respectively, with 12 bases between them. The CDR3 DNA reads as TGTGCCAGCAGAGCAACCGTAGCCACCATATATTTT. Amino acids: CASRATVATIYF.

In this sample, this clone turned up once. The rearrangement joins TRBV18 to TRBJ2-7; D is ambiguous. Germline-derived CDR1 and CDR2 are KGHSH and LQKENI. This CDR3 has 14 amino acids. Trimming shortened V by 1 base and J by 1 base, and 8 bases separated the two germline ends. CDR3 coding DNA: TGTGCCAGCTCACCACGAACAGAATCCTACGAGCAGTACTTC. This sequence encodes CASSPRTESYEQYF.

The V and J genes are TRBV7-2 and TRBJ2-7, with 8 bases identical to TRBD1. J was trimmed by 0 bases and V by 5 bases; bases with no gene match: 9. CDR1 is SGHTA, CDR2 FQGNSA, per germline. The CDR3 has 16 residues. CDR3 amino acids: CASSLDRDRLSYEQYF. CDR3 sequence (DNA): TGTGCCAGCAGCCTCGACCGGGACAGGCTCTCCTACGAGCAGTACTTC.

This clone has only a few counts. DNA for the CDR3: TGTGCCAGCAGTGAATATCGCCAAGTTGGCCACGAGCAGTACTTC. This translates into CASSEYRQVGHEQYF. The gene calls are TRBV25-1 and TRBJ2-7; D ambiguous. This CDR3 region has 15 residues. Looked up from germline, CDR1 is MGHDK and CDR2 is SYGVNS. V was clipped by 0 bases and J by 5 bases, with 14 bases between them.

This clone was picked up one time. This chain uses TRBV6-6 with TRBJ2-5; 7 bases map to TRBD1. The V segment lost 11 bases and the J segment 5 bases; nucleotides outside the gene matches: 5. The CDR3 loop spans 11 amino acids. Germline CDR1 is MNHNY and CDR2 is SVGAGI (reference sequence). For the CDR3, the DNA is TGTGCCGGGGGCAGGGGGGAGACCCAGTACTTC. Translating gives CAGGRGETQYF.